This TCR beta chain was observed in a study of cytomegalovirus exposure and HLA in healthy donors. Assay: immunoSEQ multiplex PCR; the TCRdb copy retains only in-frame clones and omits some. The table shows 140,000 or so clones, with roughly 89% occurring only once. The sequencing input was PBMCs. The TCR was taken from a man aged 18 to 29 in good health and CMV-seropositive.

The CDR3 here is CASSISYRGEKLFF. The CDR3 region has the DNA TGTGCCAGTAGTATTAGCTACAGAGGGGAAAAACTGTTTTTT. The rearrangement uses TRBV19 and TRBJ1-4; no clear D. The V end lost 3 bases, the J end lost 8 bases, and 13 bases lay between the germline ends. The CDR3 is 14 amino acids. Germline V gives CDR1 LNHDA, CDR2 SQIVND (reference sequence).